This T cell receptor beta chain was documented in a study of beta chain features in type 1 diabetes. The investigators reverse transcribed all of the isolated RNA, so they sequenced expressed TCRB transcripts. Repertoires were generated with immunoSEQ multiplex PCR, while TCRdb's copy carries only in-frame clones and drops some. The sample lists 350,000 to 400,000 clones; roughly 12% were seen once. Regarding the study as a whole: VDJ junctions from type 1 diabetes patients carried fewer insertions and larger deletions. In the patient group, naive, central memory and Treg TCRB repertoires seemed more alike than in the healthy donor group. Significant though moderate, a shortening of TCRB CDR3s appeared in all four CD4+ subsets of Type 1 diabetes patients.

Turning to this clone: Its antigen is not identified.

The receptor was isolated from a woman between 18 and 29 years old with type 1 diabetes. Material for sequencing was naive CD4+ T cells from blood.

The CDR3 spells CASSGRQAAREQYF. The CDR3 DNA reads TGTGCCAGCAGCGGCCGACAGGCAGCGAGAGAGCAGTACTTC. This rearrangement joins TRBV9 to TRBJ2-7, with D maybe TRBD1 (6 bases). Germline CDR1 reads SGDLS; CDR2 reads YYNGEE. CDR3 size: 14 residues. Trimming stripped 3 bases from V and 7 bases from J, with 17 bases between.